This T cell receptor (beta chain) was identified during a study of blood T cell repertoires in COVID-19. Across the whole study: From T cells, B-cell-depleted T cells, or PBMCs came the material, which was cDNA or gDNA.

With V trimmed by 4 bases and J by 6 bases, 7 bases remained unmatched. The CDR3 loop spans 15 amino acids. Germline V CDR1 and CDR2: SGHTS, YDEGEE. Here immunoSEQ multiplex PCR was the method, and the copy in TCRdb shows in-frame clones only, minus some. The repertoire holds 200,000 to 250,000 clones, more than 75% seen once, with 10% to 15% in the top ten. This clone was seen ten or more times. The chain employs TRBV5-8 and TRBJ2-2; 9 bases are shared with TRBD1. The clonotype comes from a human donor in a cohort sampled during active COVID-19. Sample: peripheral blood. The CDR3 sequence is CASSRDRELAGELFF. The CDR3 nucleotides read TGTGCCAGCAGCCGGGACAGGGAATTGGCCGGGGAGCTGTTTTTT.